A selection of T cell receptor beta chains follows, all from one sample in a study of OX40 agonist ivuxolimab in advanced cancers. Generated by immunoSEQ multiplex PCR, the TCRdb table keeps only in-frame clones and is missing some. Of tens of thousands of clones in the sample, about 92% were seen once. The source was CD4+ or CD8+ T cells sorted from blood, collected in a trial of the OX40 agonist ivuxolimab. The receptors originated from an adult with an advanced solid tumor such as melanoma, head and neck, liver or kidney cancer. CDR3s include the opening cysteine and the closing phenylalanine or tryptophan. A D gene is named only where the DNA matches it firmly. The listing skips clone size in some rows; elsewhere it reads once, few, many or a size class.

D	size	V	J	DNA	CDR3
TRBD1	once	TRBV5-4	TRBJ2-3	TGTGCCAGCAGCTTGCCCGGGACAGGGGGAACAGATACGCAGTATTTT	CASSLPGTGGTDTQYF
TRBD2	.	TRBV18	TRBJ2-3	TGTGCCAGCTCATCACTAGCGGGAACCGACACAGATACGCAGTATTTT	CASSSLAGTDTDTQYF
TRBD1	.	TRBV5-1	TRBJ2-7	TGCGCCAGCAGCCCGGGACAGGGATCCGAGCAGTACTTC	CASSPGQGSEQYF
.	.	TRBV30	TRBJ1-6	TGTGCCTGGGTCCGGGGGCGAAGTTCACCCCTCCACTTT	CAWVRGRSSPLHF
TRBD2	.	TRBV19	TRBJ2-1	TGTGCCAGTAGTATGGGAGGGACCCCGTATGAGCAGTTCTTC	CASSMGGTPYEQFF
TRBD1	once	TRBV6-1	TRBJ2-3	TGTGCCAGCATGGTGGGACAGAGTAGCACAGATACGCAGTATTTT	CASMVGQSSTDTQYF
.	.	TRBV6-1	TRBJ2-7	TGTGCCAGCAACGACGGGTCTCGGGAGCAGTACTTC	CASNDGSREQYF
.	few	TRBV7-3	TRBJ1-1	TGTGCCAGCAGCCCGGGAGGGGGGAGGACTGAAGCTTTCTTT	CASSPGGGRTEAFF
TRBD2	.	TRBV6-5	TRBJ2-7	TGTGCCAGCAGTCAGGGACTAGCGGGTTACGAGCAGTACTTC	CASSQGLAGYEQYF
.	.	TRBV2	TRBJ2-7	TGTGCCAGCCACAGTGCTAGGGAAAAAACCTACGAGCAGTACTTC	CASHSAREKTYEQYF
TRBD2	.	TRBV7-8	TRBJ2-7	TGTGCCAGCAGCCCCAGACTAGCGGGGGCCTACGAGCAGTACTTC	CASSPRLAGAYEQYF
.	.	TRBV28	TRBJ1-2	TGTGCCAGCAGTTCACCCGGACAGAAGGGGATCGGTGGCTACACCTTC	CASSSPGQKGIGGYTF
.	.	TRBV28	TRBJ2-7	TGTGCCAGCAGTTCCCCCGACTTAACCCTCGAGCAGTACTTC	CASSSPDLTLEQYF
.	.	TRBV6-5	TRBJ1-4	TGTGCCAGCAGTCCCCGGGGCGCAACTAATGAAAAACTGTTTTTT	CASSPRGATNEKLFF
.	.	TRBV19	TRBJ2-3	TGTGCCAGTAGTAACCCGGACTGGGGAAACACAGATACGCAGTATTTT	CASSNPDWGNTDTQYF
.	.	TRBV14	TRBJ1-1	TGTGCCAGCAGCCACCAGACAGGCCTGAACACTGAAGCTTTCTTT	CASSHQTGLNTEAFF
.	.	TRBV27	TRBJ1-1	TGTGCCAGCAGTTCCCGGAGTGTGGGTCTGAACACTGAAGCTTTCTTT	CASSSRSVGLNTEAFF
TRBD1	.	TRBV5-1	TRBJ2-2	TGCGCCAGCAGCTTGCAGGGGGCGGTTAACGGGGAGCTGTTTTTT	CASSLQGAVNGELFF
.	once	TRBV7-9	TRBJ2-5	TGTGCCAGCAGCGAAGAGACCCAGTACTTC	CASSEETQYF
TRBD1	few	TRBV7-3	TRBJ1-4	TGTGCCAGCAGCCCGTCGGACAGGGTGGAAGAAAAACTGTTTTTT	CASSPSDRVEEKLFF
TRBD1	.	TRBV25-1	TRBJ1-5	TGTGCCAGCAGTGTGACAGGGTCCAATCAGCCCCAGCATTTT	CASSVTGSNQPQHF
TRBD1	.	TRBV2	TRBJ2-2	TGTGCCAGCAGTGTCCTGAGACAGGGAAGCACCGGGGAGCTGTTTTTT	CASSVLRQGSTGELFF
TRBD1	once	TRBV4-1	TRBJ1-2	TGCGCCAGCAGCCAAGATATAACAGGGGTCTATGGCTACACCTTC	CASSQDITGVYGYTF
.	.	TRBV28	TRBJ2-1	TGTGCCAGCAGTCCTCTATTTGGGGGAGTTTTTAATGAGCAGTTCTTC	CASSPLFGGVFNEQFF
.	.	TRBV27	TRBJ2-2	TGTGCCAGCAGTTTATCGGGGACGAGACTCACCGGGGAGCTGTTTTTT	CASSLSGTRLTGELFF
.	.	TRBV7-2	TRBJ2-5	TGTGCCAGCAGCTTAGGGGTAGCGCGGGGTGGCGAGACCCAGTACTTC	CASSLGVARGGETQYF
.	.	TRBV11-3	TRBJ2-2	TGTGCCAGCAGCTTCGGGACATACAACACCGGGGAGCTGTTTTTT	CASSFGTYNTGELFF
TRBD2	once	TRBV27	TRBJ2-5	TGTGCCAGCAGATCTACTGTGATGGTAGCGGGGGTAGAGACCCAGTACTTC	CASRSTVMVAGVETQYF
.	.	TRBV9	TRBJ1-2	TGTGCCAGCAGCGTGAGGGACACCAACTATGGCTACACCTTC	CASSVRDTNYGYTF
TRBD1	.	TRBV6-1	TRBJ2-7	TGTGCCAGCAGTCAAGGGGCCGGGACAGGGGTTCGCTACGAGCAGTACTTC	CASSQGAGTGVRYEQYF
TRBD1	.	TRBV6-5	TRBJ1-2	TGTGCCAGCAGTTACTCGACAGGGGAGGGCTACACCTTC	CASSYSTGEGYTF
.	.	TRBV2	TRBJ2-5	TGTGCCAGGAAAGAGACCCAGTACTTC	CARKETQYF
.	.	TRBV5-4	TRBJ1-6	TGTGCCAGCAGCTTGAATCGGGAATCACCCCTCCACTTT	CASSLNRESPLHF
.	.	TRBV30	TRBJ1-2	TGTGCGGCGTCGGGTTATGGCTACACCTTC	CAASGYGYTF
TRBD2	.	TRBV5-1	TRBJ2-7	TGCGCCAGCAGCTTGGAACTAGCGGGAGGGCCAACAGGGCTCTTCGAGCAGTACTTC	CASSLELAGGPTGLFEQYF
.	.	TRBV5-1	TRBJ1-1	TGCGCCAGCAGCTTGGGAGGCAGGAACACTGAAGCTTTCTTT	CASSLGGRNTEAFF
.	.	TRBV19	TRBJ2-2	TGTGCCAGTACCCTGGGTGGGTCAGGCACCGGGGAGCTGTTTTTT	CASTLGGSGTGELFF
.	.	TRBV6-1	TRBJ1-5	TGTGCCAGCAGTGAATCGACCTATCAGCCCCAGCATTTT	CASSESTYQPQHF
.	.	TRBV19	TRBJ1-1	TGTGCCAGTAGTATAGGCCAGAAGAACACTGAAGCTTTCTTT	CASSIGQKNTEAFF
.	.	TRBV5-1	TRBJ2-5	TGCGCCAGCAGCTTGGCGGGGCAAGTCGGAGAGACCCAGTACTTC	CASSLAGQVGETQYF
.	.	TRBV5-1	TRBJ1-1	TGCGCCAGCAGCCTGTCGGCGACCACTGAAGCTTTCTTT	CASSLSATTEAFF
.	.	TRBV6-6	TRBJ2-7	TGTGCCAGCAGTTCCCGGGGGACAGACGAGCAGTACTTC	CASSSRGTDEQYF
.	.	TRBV6-4	TRBJ1-3	TGTGCCAGCAGTGAATCCCCTGGAAACACCATATATTTT	CASSESPGNTIYF
.	.	TRBV6-5	TRBJ1-3	TGTGCCAGCAGGGGGGGGACTGGAAACACCATATATTTT	CASRGGTGNTIYF
TRBD1	few	TRBV19	TRBJ1-2	TGTGCCAGTACCGCCGGGACAGTAAACTATGGCTACACCTTC	CASTAGTVNYGYTF
.	.	TRBV5-3	TRBJ1-1	TGTGCCAGAAGCTTATTACAAGAGCTGAACACTGAAGCTTTCTTT	CARSLLQELNTEAFF